Described below is a single T cell receptor beta chain sequence and its context. Its antigen is not known. The sample comes from a study of cytomegalovirus exposure and HLA in healthy donors. General observations from the study: With high specificity and sensitivity, the classifier reportedly diagnosed cytomegalovirus status. In vitro checks showed that a few CMV-associated chains really do target CMV antigens. Rare sequences made up most TCRs, while some public TCRs were found in many donors. A list of roughly 160 TCR beta chains associated with cytomegalovirus was given.

This CDR3 is built from 13 residues. Germline lookup yields CDR1 SGHAT and CDR2 FQNNGV. V dropped 5 bases and J dropped 4 bases, with 11 bases sitting between them. Profiling relied on immunoSEQ multiplex PCR, and the TCRdb table lists in-frame clones only, not all of them. The sample includes about 150,000 clones, just over 85% of them seen just once. The sequence was collected from a human donor in good health. The chain links TRBV11-2 to TRBJ1-2; D might be TRBD1 (5 bases). The sample comprised PBMCs. The CDR3 nucleotides are TGTGCCAGCAGCCCCGACAGCACCTATGGCTACACCTTC. Translating gives CASSPDSTYGYTF.